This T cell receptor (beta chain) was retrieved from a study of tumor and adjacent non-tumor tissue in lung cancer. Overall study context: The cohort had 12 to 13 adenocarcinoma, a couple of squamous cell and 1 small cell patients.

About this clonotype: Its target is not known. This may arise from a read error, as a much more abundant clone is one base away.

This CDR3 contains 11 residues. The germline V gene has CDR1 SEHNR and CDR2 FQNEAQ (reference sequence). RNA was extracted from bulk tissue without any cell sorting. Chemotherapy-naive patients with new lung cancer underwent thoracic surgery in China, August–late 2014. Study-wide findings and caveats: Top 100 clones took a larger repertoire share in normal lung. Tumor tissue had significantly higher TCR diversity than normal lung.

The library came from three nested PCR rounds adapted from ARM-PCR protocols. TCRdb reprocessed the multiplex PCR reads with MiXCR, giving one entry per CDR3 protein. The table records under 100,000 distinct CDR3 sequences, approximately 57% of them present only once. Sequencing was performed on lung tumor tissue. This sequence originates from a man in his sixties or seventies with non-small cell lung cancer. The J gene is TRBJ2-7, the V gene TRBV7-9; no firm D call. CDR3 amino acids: CDSMSTYEQYF. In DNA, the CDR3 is TGTGACAGCATGTCTACCTACGAGCAGTACTTC.